The entry that follows covers one T cell receptor beta chain sequence. This sample is part of a study of blood T cells in healthy people across ages. It was with a sample-barcoded 5' primer and a J-beta primer mix that a second PCR of roughly 7 to 11 cycles was run. TCRdb recomputed calls from the 5' RACE reads with MiXCR, one row per CDR3 protein. The repertoire holds 550,000 to 800,000 distinct CDR3 sequences, with about 30% as singletons. The junction had 10 bases not matched to a gene; V was cut back by 4 bases and J by 2 bases. Germline loops: CDR1 SEHNR, CDR2 FQNEAQ (reference sequence). This CDR3 contains 17 residues.

The chain combines TRBV7-9 with TRBJ2-3; 9 bases align to TRBD2. The sample was blood. The receptor was derived from a woman at least 80 years old in good health. The CDR3 DNA reads TGTGCCAGCAGCTACCCCCGGCTAGCGGGGTCCACAGATACGCAGTATTTT. Protein sequence: CASSYPRLAGSTDTQYF.